Sequencing of this T cell receptor beta chain was carried out in a study of beta chain features in type 1 diabetes. Of note for this clone: Antigen specificity is unknown.

The CDR3 length is 12 residues. Deletions cut 5 bases from V and 7 bases from J, with 9 bases between. Germline CDR1 reads SEHNR; CDR2 reads FQNEAQ (reference sequence). The study, taken as a whole, reports: In the patient group, naive, central memory and Treg TCRB repertoires seemed more alike than in the healthy donor group.

The study reverse transcribed the entire isolated RNA, so it sequenced expressed TCRB transcripts. Only in-frame clones appear in the TCRdb table, and some are missing; sequencing was by immunoSEQ multiplex PCR. In the table there are 850,000 to 900,000 clones, around a sixth of which are singletons. Staining for CD45RO/CCR7/CD25/CD127/CD95/CD27 allowed sorting of CD4+ naive, central memory, regulatory and stem cell-like memory cells. Sequencing was performed on naive CD4+ T cells from blood. This sequence joins TRBV7-9 and TRBJ2-1; no reliable D call. This TCR came from a woman between 18 and 29 years old in good health. The CDR3 sequence is CASSANWNEQFF. The CDR3 DNA reads TGTGCCAGCAGCGCGAACTGGAATGAGCAGTTCTTC.